The clone carrying this TCR beta chain was counted between two and nine times. Its antigen is not identified. The record originates from a study of cytomegalovirus exposure and HLA in healthy donors. Overall study findings and caveats: Earlier findings revealed that most TCR beta V segments proved productive either about 90% or about 30% of the time. Testing in vitro showed a few CMV-associated chains specific for CMV antigens.

In the PCR, 60 Vbeta and 13 Jbeta primers were used. Data came from immunoSEQ multiplex PCR; TCRdb stores just in-frame clones and leaves some out. The sample has around 80,000 clones; more than 50% are singletons. J was trimmed by 1 base and V by 5 bases; bases with no gene match: 2. In germline, CDR1 is SGHAT, CDR2 FQNNGV. The CDR3 is 15 amino acids. The sequenced sample consisted of PBMCs. This TCR was sampled from a male donor in good health and CMV-seropositive. The chain recombines TRBV11-2 with TRBJ2-1, with 10 bases aligning to TRBD1. The CDR3 DNA sequence: TGTGCCAGCAGCGGGACAGGGGCATCCTACAATGAGCAGTTCTTC. Its protein is CASSGTGASYNEQFF.